This T cell receptor (beta chain) was sequenced during a study of glioma-infiltrating T cells. Germline CDR1 and CDR2: LGHDT and YNNKEL (reference sequence). The CDR3 runs 17 residues. The germline V and J ends were trimmed by 4 bases and 3 bases, with 21 bases remaining between them. For this clonotype: What it binds is not known.

Broader study findings: Above-expected tissue-blood divergence occurred in all gliomas, most in low-grade ones.

Amplification of TCR alpha and beta CDR3 regions from RNA used iRepertoire nested multiplex PCR. One-step reverse transcription and amplification started from approximately 100-400 ng of tissue mRNA or PBMC total RNA. TCRdb re-called the multiplex PCR reads with MiXCR, one entry per CDR3 protein. The sample has about 180,000 distinct CDR3 sequences, around 45% seen once. The specimen was glioma tissue, nonneoplastic brain tissue, or PBMCs (not recorded which). The chain is built from TRBV3-1 and TRBJ1-1, with TRBD1 as a possible D gene (5 bases). This TCR came from a human donor with low-grade glioma or glioblastoma, undergoing nonglioma brain surgery, or in good health (not recorded which). This CDR3 is CASSPNQQSRGDTEAFF. The CDR3 bases are TGTGCCAGCAGCCCTAACCAACAGTCGAGGGGCGACACTGAAGCTTTCTTT.